The 17 T cell receptor beta chains listed next were all sequenced from one sample in a study of response to subunit inactivated influenza vaccine. Via MiXCR, TCRdb re-called the RT-PCR reads, giving one row per CDR3 protein. The sample has approximately 500,000 distinct CDR3 sequences; 14% are singletons. The sample consisted of PBMCs from blood, taken less than 13 days after vaccination. The receptors derive from a man aged 50 or older who received an inactivated influenza vaccine.

This chain connects TRBV7-9 to TRBJ2-5; 8 positions match TRBD1. V dropped 2 bases and J dropped 2; count of bases not matched to a gene: 4. This CDR3 is 15 amino acids long. Germline V lookup: CDR1 SEHNR, CDR2 FQNEAQ (reference sequence). In nucleotides, the CDR3 is TGTGCCAGCAGCTTACCGACAGGGGCGCAAGAGACCCAGTACTTC. Translated, it gives CASSLPTGAQETQYF.

The rearrangement uses TRBV19 and TRBJ2-2, with a weak D call TRBD1 (6 bases). V gave up 7 bases and J gave up 4 bases, with 19 bases separating them. Germline-derived CDR1 and CDR2 are LNHDA and SQIVND (reference sequence). CDR3 length: 16 residues. The CDR3, as DNA: TGTGCCAGTAAAACATCCCCGGGACAAGGCACCGGGGAGCTGTTTTTT. This sequence encodes CASKTSPGQGTGELFF.

This clonotype was recorded a few times. The CDR3 DNA is TGTGCCAGCAGGGACGGTGGGGCCAACGTCCTGACTTTC. Translating gives CASRDGGANVLTF. V is TRBV7-9 and J is TRBJ2-6; D remains ambiguous. The V end was cut by 6 bases, the J end by 3 bases, with 6 bases between. Germline CDR1 reads SEHNR; CDR2 reads FQNEAQ (reference sequence). The CDR3 consists of 13 residues. The full variable domain, with the rest looked up from reference TRBV7-9 and TRBJ2-6, is DTGVSQNPRHKITKRGQNVTFRCDPISEHNRLYWYRQTLGQGPEFLTYFQNEAQLEKSRLLSDRFSAERPKGSFSTLEIQRTEQGDSAMYLCASRDGGANVLTFGAGSRLTVL.

This clonotype was seen many times. The V and J genes are TRBV11-2 and TRBJ2-7; D possibly corresponds to TRBD1 (5 bases). Trimming stripped 5 bases from V and 7 bases from J, with 12 bases between. Germline loops: CDR1 SGHAT, CDR2 FQNNGV. This CDR3 contains 12 residues. The chain's CDR3 is CASSATRVEQYF. CDR3 DNA sequence: TGTGCCAGCAGCGCCACCAGGGTAGAGCAGTACTTC.

In this sample, this clonotype turned up a few times. The rearrangement joins TRBV2 to TRBJ1-2; 7 positions agree with TRBD1. Germline CDR1 and CDR2: SNHLY and FYNNEI. The CDR3 spans 14 residues. Losses at the gene ends were 5 bases for V and 4 bases for J; bases not matched to a gene: 7. As DNA, the CDR3 is TGTGCCAGCAGTTCGGGGACAGCCTCCTATGGCTACACCTTC. This codes for CASSSGTASYGYTF.

This clonotype was seen a handful of times. This chain joins TRBV6-5 and TRBJ1-6; D is undetermined. Germline loops: CDR1 MNHEY, CDR2 SVGAGI. The germline V and J ends were trimmed by 5 bases and 9 bases, with 8 bases remaining between them. This CDR3 comprises 12 residues. The DNA for the CDR3 is TGTGCCAGCAGTCGGACTTCTTCACCCCTCCACTTT. Its translation is CASSRTSSPLHF.

About this clonotype itself: A much larger clone lies one base from this, so it may be a read error. The CDR3 here is CASSRTGLNEQFF. The CDR3 bases are TGTGCCAGCAGCAGGACAGGGTTGAATGAGCAGTTCTTC. The genes are TRBV28 and TRBJ2-1; 8 nucleotides align to TRBD1. CDR1 is MDHEN, CDR2 SYDVKM, per germline. This CDR3 has 13 residues. J was trimmed by 7 bases and V by 6 bases; bases with no gene match: 5.

The CDR3 DNA reads TGTGCCAGCAGCGTAGCCACAGGGACAGGGGGCTCCTACGAGCAGTACTTC. Encoded protein: CASSVATGTGGSYEQYF. The chain joins TRBV9 to TRBJ2-7; 11 nucleotides align to TRBD1. Trimming cost V 0 bases and J 0 bases; bases outside gene matches: 5. The CDR3 is 17 residues long. From germline, CDR1 is SGDLS and CDR2 YYNGEE.

The gene calls are TRBV28 and TRBJ1-1; D is ambiguous. Deletions cut 5 bases from V and 11 bases from J, with 21 bases between. The CDR3 is 14 amino acids. Germline V lookup: CDR1 MDHEN, CDR2 SYDVKM. The CDR3 nucleotides are TGTGCCAGCAGTCAAATGCGGGAGAGCGCTCGGGCTTTCTTT. Translating gives CASSQMRESARAFF.

The rearrangement uses TRBV2 and TRBJ2-2; maybe TRBD2 (5 bases). The CDR3 sequence is 12 residues long. V lost 8 bases, J lost 6 bases, and 10 bases lay in between. Looked up from germline, CDR1 is SNHLY and CDR2 is FYNNEI. As DNA, the CDR3 is TGTGCCAGCGGAAGGGAGTCCGGGGAGCTGTTTTTT. This encodes CASGRESGELFF.

The V gene is TRBV3-1, the J gene TRBJ2-1; perhaps TRBD1 as D (6 bases). The germline V and J ends were trimmed by 2 bases and 12 bases, with 14 bases remaining between them. Germline loops: CDR1 LGHDT, CDR2 YNNKEL (reference sequence). This CDR3 has 13 amino acids. The CDR3 bases are TGTGCCAGCAGCCAAAGAACAGGGTCGGGGCAGTTCTTC. Encoded protein: CASSQRTGSGQFF.

Only a few counts were recorded for this clonotype. The chain combines TRBV4-3 with TRBJ1-2, with D uncertain. The CDR3 has 17 amino acids. Trimming took 0 bases from V and 2 from J, leaving 16 bases between them. Germline-derived CDR1 and CDR2 are LGHNA and YSLEER. The DNA for the CDR3 is TGCGCCAGCAGCCAAGATATTCGGCGACTATCGAACTATGGCTACACCTTC. Its translation is CASSQDIRRLSNYGYTF.

Ten or more counts support this clonotype. The chain joins TRBV5-1 to TRBJ2-1; tentatively, D is TRBD1 (6 bases). V lost 4 bases, J lost 0 bases, and 11 bases lay in between. CDR1 is SGHRS, CDR2 YFSETQ, per germline. The CDR3 covers 15 residues. The chain's CDR3 is CASSTDRSSYNEQFF. The CDR3 DNA is TGCGCCAGCAGCACGGACAGATCCTCCTACAATGAGCAGTTCTTC.

The chain combines TRBV10-2 with TRBJ1-1, with a possible D match to TRBD1 (5 bases). V lost 3 bases, J lost 10 bases, and 12 bases lay in between. The germline V gene encodes CDR1 WSHSY and CDR2 SAAADI. This CDR3 spans 12 amino acids. Here the CDR3 DNA reads TGCGCCAGCAGTGACAGGGCGGCGGGAGCTTTCTTT. Its protein product is CASSDRAAGAFF.

About this clonotype itself: One junction end does not reproduce the germline sequence, and a read error may be involved. The chain has TRBV7-9 and TRBJ1-1; D gene unclear. This CDR3 spans 11 amino acids. Per the germline V gene, CDR1 is SEHNR and CDR2 is FQNEAQ (reference sequence). CDR3 in amino acids: CASSLNSEAFF. Written as DNA, the CDR3 is TGTGCCAGCAGCCTGAACAGTGAAGCTTTCTTT.

This clonotype was seen a few times. V and J are TRBV29-1 and TRBJ1-2; no reliable D call. Per the germline V gene, CDR1 is SQVTM and CDR2 is ANQGSEA. Trimming stripped 7 bases from V and 4 bases from J, with 13 bases between. The CDR3 spans 12 residues. CDR3 sequence (DNA): TGCAGCGGGCGGAGTCGTACCTATGGCTACACCTTC. Amino acid sequence: CSGRSRTYGYTF.

The chain uses TRBV7-2 and TRBJ1-1; 7 bases line up with TRBD1. Germline V gives CDR1 SGHTA, CDR2 FQGNSA. The CDR3 sequence is 14 residues long. Unmatched junction bases numbered 3, after V lost 5 bases and J lost 0 bases. The CDR3 loop is CASSAGTVNTEAFF. The CDR3 nucleotides read TGTGCCAGCAGCGCCGGGACAGTGAACACTGAAGCTTTCTTT. Supplemented by reference TRBV7-2 and TRBJ1-1, the full variable domain reads GAGVSQSPSNKVTEKGKDVELRCDPISGHTALYWYRQSLGQGLEFLIYFQGNSAPDKSGLPSDRFSAERTGGSVSTLTIQRTQQEDSAVYLCASSAGTVNTEAFFGQGTRLTVV.